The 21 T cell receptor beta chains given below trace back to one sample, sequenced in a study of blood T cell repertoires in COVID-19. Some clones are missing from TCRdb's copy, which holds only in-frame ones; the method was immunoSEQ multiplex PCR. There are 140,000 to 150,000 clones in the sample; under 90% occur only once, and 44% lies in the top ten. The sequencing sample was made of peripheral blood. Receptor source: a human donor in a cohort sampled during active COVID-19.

The CDR3 nucleotides are TGTGCCAGCAGCTGGGCGGGTTTGAGTGGCACAGATACGCAGTATTTT. It translates to CASSWAGLSGTDTQYF. The rearrangement links TRBV7-2 to TRBJ2-3; tentatively, D is TRBD2 (5 bases). The germline CDR1 and CDR2 sequences are SGHTA and FQGNSA. Trimming took off 4 bases at V and 1 base at J, with 15 bases between the two ends. The CDR3 has 16 residues.

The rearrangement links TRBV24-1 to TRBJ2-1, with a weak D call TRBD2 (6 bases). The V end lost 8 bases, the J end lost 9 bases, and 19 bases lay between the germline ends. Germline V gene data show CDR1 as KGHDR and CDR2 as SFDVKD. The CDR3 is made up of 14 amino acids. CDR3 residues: CATKGGGVGSEQFF. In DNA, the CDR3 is TGTGCCACCAAGGGAGGCGGGGTTGGTAGTGAGCAGTTCTTC.

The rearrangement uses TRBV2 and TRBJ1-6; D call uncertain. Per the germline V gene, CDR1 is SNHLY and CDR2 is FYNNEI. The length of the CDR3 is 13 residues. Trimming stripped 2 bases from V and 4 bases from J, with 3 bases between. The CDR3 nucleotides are TGTGCCAGCAGTGAACAGTATAATTCACCCCTCCACTTT. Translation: CASSEQYNSPLHF.

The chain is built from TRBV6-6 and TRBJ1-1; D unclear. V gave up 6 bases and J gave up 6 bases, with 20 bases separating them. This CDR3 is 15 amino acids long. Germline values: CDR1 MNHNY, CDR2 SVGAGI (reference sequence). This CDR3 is CASRPSGVTDAEAFF. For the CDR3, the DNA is TGTGCCAGCAGGCCCAGCGGGGTAACAGACGCTGAAGCTTTCTTT.

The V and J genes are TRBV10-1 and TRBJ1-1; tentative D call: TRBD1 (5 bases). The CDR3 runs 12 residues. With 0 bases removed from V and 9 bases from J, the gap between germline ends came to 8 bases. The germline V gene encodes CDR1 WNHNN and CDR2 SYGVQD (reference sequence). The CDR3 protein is CASSESRGKAFF. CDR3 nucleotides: TGCGCCAGCAGTGAGTCAAGGGGTAAAGCTTTCTTT.

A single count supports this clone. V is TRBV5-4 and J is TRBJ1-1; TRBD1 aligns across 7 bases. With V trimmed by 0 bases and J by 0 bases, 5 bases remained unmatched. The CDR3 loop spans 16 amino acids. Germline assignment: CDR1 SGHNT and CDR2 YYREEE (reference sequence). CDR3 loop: CASSLGQGTMNTEAFF. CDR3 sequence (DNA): TGTGCCAGCAGCTTGGGACAGGGTACCATGAACACTGAAGCTTTCTTT.

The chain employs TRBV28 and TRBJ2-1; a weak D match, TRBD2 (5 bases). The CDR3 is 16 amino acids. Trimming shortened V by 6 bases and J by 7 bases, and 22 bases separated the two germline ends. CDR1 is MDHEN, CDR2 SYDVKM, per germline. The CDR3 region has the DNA TGTGCCAGCAGCCCACTCGCGGCCTTCCCGGGAAATGAGCAGTTCTTC. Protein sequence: CASSPLAAFPGNEQFF.

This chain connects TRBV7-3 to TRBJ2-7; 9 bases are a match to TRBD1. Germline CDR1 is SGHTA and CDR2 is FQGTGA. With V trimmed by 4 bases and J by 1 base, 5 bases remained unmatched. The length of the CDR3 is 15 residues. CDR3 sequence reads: CASSSGTGWSYEQYV. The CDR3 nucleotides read TGTGCCAGCAGCTCCGGGACAGGGTGGTCCTACGAGCAGTACGTC.

CDR3 protein: CASSPDRGTEAFF. CDR3 bases: TGTGCCAGCAGCCCTGATAGGGGGACTGAAGCTTTCTTT. This chain links TRBV11-2 with TRBJ1-1; possible D gene TRBD1, 6 bases. CDR1 is SGHAT and CDR2 is FQNNGV in the germline V gene. This CDR3 has 13 residues. Between the trimmed V and J ends, which lost 5 bases and 5 bases, there was a span of 12 bases.

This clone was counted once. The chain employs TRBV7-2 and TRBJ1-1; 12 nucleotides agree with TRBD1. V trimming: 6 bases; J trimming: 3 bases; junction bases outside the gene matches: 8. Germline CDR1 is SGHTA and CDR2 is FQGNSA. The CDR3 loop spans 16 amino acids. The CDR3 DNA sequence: TGTGCCAGCAGTCGGGACAGGGGGCGCCGAGACACTGAAGCTTTCTTT. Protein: CASSRDRGRRDTEAFF.

The CDR3 sequence is CASSITNSPLHF. Written as DNA, the CDR3 is TGTGCCAGCAGCATCACAAATTCACCCCTCCACTTT. The rearrangement uses TRBV7-3 and TRBJ1-6; no clear D. CDR1 and CDR2 (germline): SGHTA, FQGTGA. V lost 5 bases and J 7 bases, leaving 6 bases between the germline ends. This CDR3 has 12 residues.

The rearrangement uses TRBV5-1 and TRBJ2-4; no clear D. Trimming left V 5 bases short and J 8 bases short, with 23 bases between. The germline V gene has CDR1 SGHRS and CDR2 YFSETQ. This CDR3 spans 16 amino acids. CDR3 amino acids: CASSDSGRSSWDIQYF. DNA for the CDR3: TGCGCCAGCAGTGACTCCGGCCGCTCGTCATGGGACATTCAGTACTTC.

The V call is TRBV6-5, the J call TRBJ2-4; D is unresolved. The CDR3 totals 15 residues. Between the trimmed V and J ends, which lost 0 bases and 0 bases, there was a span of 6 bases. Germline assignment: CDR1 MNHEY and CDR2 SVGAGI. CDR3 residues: CASSYSRLAKNIQYF. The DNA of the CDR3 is TGTGCCAGCAGTTACTCGAGACTAGCCAAAAACATTCAGTACTTC.

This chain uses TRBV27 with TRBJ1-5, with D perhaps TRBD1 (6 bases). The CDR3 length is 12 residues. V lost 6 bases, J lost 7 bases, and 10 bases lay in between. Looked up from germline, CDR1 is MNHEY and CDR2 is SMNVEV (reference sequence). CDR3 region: CASSRGGQPQHF. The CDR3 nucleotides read TGTGCCAGCAGCAGGGGCGGGCAGCCCCAGCATTTT.

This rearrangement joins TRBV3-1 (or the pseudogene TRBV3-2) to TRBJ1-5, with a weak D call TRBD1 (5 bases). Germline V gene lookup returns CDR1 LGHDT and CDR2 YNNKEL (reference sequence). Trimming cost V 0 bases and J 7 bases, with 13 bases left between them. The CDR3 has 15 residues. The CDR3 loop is CASSQDLGVGQPQHF. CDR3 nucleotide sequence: TGTGCCAGCAGCCAAGACCTAGGGGTGGGGCAGCCCCAGCATTTT.

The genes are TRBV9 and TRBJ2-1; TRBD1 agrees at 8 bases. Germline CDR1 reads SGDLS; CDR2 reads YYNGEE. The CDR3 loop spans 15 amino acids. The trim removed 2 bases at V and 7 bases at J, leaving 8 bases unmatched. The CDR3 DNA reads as TGTGCCAGCAGCGTCAGAGACAGGGGTGAAAATGAGCAGTTCTTC. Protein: CASSVRDRGENEQFF.

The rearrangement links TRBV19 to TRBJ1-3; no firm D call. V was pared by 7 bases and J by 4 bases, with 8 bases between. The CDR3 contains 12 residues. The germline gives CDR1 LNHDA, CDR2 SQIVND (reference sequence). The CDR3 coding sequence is TGTGCCAGTATCTCCCTCGGAAACACCATATATTTT. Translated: CASISLGNTIYF.

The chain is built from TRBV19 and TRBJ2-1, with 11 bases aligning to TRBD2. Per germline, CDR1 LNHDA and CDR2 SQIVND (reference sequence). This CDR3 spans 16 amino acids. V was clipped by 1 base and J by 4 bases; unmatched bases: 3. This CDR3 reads CASSIVLAGVYNEQFF. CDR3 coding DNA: TGTGCCAGTAGTATAGTACTAGCGGGAGTATACAATGAGCAGTTCTTC.

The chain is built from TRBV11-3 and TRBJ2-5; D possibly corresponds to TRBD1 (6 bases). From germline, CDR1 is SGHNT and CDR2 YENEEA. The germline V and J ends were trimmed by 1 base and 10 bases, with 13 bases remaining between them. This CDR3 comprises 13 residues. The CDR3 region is CASSLGALGGQYF. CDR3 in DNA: TGTGCCAGCAGCTTAGGGGCTCTAGGGGGCCAGTACTTC.

CDR3 coding DNA: TGTGCCAGCAGCTTATTACACGCAGGGAGGACTGAAGCTTTCTTT. Translating gives CASSLLHAGRTEAFF. The chain recombines TRBV7-2 with TRBJ1-1, with D possibly TRBD1 on 5 matching bases. V was trimmed by 2 bases and J by 5 bases, leaving 15 bases between them. The V gene's germline CDR1 is SGHTA and CDR2 FQGNSA. The CDR3 covers 15 residues.

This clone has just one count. CDR3 region: CASSQGSDQPQHF. The CDR3 DNA follows: TGTGCCAGCAGTCAGGGAAGTGATCAGCCCCAGCATTTT. The chain recombines TRBV6-2 or TRBV6-3 with TRBJ1-5; D might be TRBD1 (5 bases). Germline values: CDR1 MNHEY, CDR2 SVGEGT. V was trimmed by 5 bases and J by 5 bases, leaving 10 bases between them. This CDR3 is built from 13 residues.